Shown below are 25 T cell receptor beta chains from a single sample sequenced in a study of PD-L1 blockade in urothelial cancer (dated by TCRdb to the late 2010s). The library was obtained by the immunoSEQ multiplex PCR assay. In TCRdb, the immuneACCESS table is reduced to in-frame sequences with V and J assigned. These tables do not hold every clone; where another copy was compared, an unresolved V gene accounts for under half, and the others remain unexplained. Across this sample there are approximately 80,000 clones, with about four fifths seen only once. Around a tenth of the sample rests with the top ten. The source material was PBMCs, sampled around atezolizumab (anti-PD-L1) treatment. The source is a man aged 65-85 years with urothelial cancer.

In DNA, the CDR3 is TGCAGCGTCTCACAGGGGGCGGGCTACTATGGCTACACCTTC. Amino acid sequence: CSVSQGAGYYGYTF. The chain employs TRBV29-1 and TRBJ1-2, with 9 bases fitting TRBD1. The junction had 8 bases not matched to a gene; V was cut back by 6 bases and J by 3 bases. Germline loops: CDR1 SQVTM, CDR2 ANQGSEA. This CDR3 has 14 amino acids.

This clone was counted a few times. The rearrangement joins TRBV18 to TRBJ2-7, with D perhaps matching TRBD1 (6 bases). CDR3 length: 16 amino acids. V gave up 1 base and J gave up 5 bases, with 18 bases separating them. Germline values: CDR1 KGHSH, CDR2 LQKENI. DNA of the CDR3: TGTGCCAGCTCACCACAAGGGACAAACGCAGGGCACGAGCAGTACTTC. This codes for CASSPQGTNAGHEQYF.

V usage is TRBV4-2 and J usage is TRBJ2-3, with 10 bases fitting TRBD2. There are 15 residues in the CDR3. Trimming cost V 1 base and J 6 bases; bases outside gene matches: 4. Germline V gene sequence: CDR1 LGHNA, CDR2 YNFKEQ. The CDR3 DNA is TGTGCCAGCAGCCAAGGGGGTAGCGGGGGGGATACGCAGTATTTT. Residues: CASSQGGSGGDTQYF.

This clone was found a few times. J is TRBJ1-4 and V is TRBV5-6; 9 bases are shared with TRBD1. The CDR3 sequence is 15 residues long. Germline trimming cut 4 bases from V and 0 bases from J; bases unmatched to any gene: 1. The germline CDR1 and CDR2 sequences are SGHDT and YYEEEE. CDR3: CASSGDRATNEKLFF. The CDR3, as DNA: TGTGCCAGCAGCGGGGACAGGGCAACTAATGAAAAACTGTTTTTT.

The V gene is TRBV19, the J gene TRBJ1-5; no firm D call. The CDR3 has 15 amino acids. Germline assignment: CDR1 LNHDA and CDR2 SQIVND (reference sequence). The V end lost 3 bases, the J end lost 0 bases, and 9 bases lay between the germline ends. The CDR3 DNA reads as TGTGCCAGTAGTATTGAGGTGAATAGCAATCAGCCCCAGCATTTT. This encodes CASSIEVNSNQPQHF.

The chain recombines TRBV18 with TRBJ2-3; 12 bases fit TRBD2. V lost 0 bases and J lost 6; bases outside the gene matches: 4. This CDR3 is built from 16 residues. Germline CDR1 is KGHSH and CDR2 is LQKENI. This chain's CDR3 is CASSPPASGGADTQYF. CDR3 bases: TGTGCCAGCTCACCACCGGCTAGCGGGGGGGCGGATACGCAGTATTTT.

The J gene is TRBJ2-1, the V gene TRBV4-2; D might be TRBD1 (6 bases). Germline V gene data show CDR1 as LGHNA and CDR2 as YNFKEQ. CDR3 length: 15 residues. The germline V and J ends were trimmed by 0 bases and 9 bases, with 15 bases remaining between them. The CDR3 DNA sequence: TGTGCCAGCAGCCAAGATTTACTAGGGGGTGGTGAGCAGTTCTTC. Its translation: CASSQDLLGGGEQFF.

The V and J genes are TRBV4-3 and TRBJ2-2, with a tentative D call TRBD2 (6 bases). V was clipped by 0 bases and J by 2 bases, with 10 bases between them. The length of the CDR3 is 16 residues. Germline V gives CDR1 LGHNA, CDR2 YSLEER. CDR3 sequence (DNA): TGCGCCAGCAGCCAAGATCAGGGAGGAAACACCGGGGAGCTGTTTTTT. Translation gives CASSQDQGGNTGELFF.

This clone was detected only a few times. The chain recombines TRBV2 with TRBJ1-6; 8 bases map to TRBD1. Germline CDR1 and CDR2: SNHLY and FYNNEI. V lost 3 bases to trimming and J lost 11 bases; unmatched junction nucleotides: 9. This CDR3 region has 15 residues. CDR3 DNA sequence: TGTGCCAGCAGTGACTCAGGACAGGGAAAGGCACCCCTCCACTTT. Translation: CASSDSGQGKAPLHF.

CDR3 nucleotide sequence: TGTGCCAGCAGCTTAAACTCCGGGACTAGCGGGAGGGATACGCAGTATTTT. This sequence encodes CASSLNSGTSGRDTQYF. V is TRBV7-3 and J is TRBJ2-3; 15 bases line up with TRBD2. The CDR3 totals 17 residues. The trim removed 1 base at V and 6 bases at J, leaving 5 bases unmatched. Germline V gives CDR1 SGHTA, CDR2 FQGTGA.

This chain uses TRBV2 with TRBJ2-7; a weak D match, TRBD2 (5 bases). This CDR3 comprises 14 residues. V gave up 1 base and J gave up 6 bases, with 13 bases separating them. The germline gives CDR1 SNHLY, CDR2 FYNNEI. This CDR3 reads CASSEVVEGSEQYF. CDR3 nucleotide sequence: TGTGCCAGCAGTGAAGTTGTAGAGGGCAGCGAGCAGTACTTC.

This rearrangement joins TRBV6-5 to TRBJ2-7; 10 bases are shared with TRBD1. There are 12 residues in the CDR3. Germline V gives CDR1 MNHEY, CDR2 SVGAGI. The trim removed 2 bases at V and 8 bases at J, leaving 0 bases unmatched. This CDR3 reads CASSYDRGQQYF. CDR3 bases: TGTGCCAGCAGTTACGACAGGGGGCAGCAGTACTTC.

The DNA for the CDR3 is TGTGCCTGGACTATCTCCCCCGGGACAGGGGGCTCAACTAATGAAAAACTGTTTTTT. This encodes CAWTISPGTGGSTNEKLFF. The V call is TRBV30, the J call TRBJ1-4, with 12 bases lining up with TRBD1. This CDR3 contains 19 residues. Looked up from germline, CDR1 is GTSNPN and CDR2 is SVGIG (reference sequence). V was pared by 4 bases and J by 0 bases, with 12 bases of the junction left unmatched.

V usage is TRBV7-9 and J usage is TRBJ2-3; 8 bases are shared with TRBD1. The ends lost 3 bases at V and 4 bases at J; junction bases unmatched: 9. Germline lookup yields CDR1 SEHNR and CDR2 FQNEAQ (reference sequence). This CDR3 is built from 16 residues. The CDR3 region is CASSFLGQGVSDTQYF. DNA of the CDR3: TGTGCCAGCAGCTTCCTTGGACAGGGAGTATCAGATACGCAGTATTTT.

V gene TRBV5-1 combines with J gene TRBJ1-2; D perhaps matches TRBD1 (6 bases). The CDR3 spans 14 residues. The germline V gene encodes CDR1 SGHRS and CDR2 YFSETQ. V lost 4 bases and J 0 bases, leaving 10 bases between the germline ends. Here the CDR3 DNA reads TGCGCCAGCAGCCATGACAGGCCTAACTATGGCTACACCTTC. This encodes CASSHDRPNYGYTF.

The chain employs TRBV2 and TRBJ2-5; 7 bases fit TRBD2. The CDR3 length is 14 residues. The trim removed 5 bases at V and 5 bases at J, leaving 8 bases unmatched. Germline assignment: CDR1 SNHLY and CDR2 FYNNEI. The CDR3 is CASSRTSEWETQYF. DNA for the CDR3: TGTGCCAGCAGTCGGACTAGTGAGTGGGAGACCCAGTACTTC.

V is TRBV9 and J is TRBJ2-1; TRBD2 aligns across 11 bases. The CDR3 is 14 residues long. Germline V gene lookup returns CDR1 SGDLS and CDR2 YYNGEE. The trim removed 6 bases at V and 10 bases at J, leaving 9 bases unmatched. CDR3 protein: CASNGLAGAGEQFF. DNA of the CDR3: TGTGCCAGCAACGGACTAGCGGGCGCCGGAGAGCAGTTCTTC.

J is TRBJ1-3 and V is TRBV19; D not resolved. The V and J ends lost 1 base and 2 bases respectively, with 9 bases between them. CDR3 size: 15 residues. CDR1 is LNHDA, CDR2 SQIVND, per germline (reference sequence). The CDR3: CASSIGHNAGNTIYF. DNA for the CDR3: TGTGCCAGTAGTATAGGTCACAACGCTGGAAACACCATATATTTT.

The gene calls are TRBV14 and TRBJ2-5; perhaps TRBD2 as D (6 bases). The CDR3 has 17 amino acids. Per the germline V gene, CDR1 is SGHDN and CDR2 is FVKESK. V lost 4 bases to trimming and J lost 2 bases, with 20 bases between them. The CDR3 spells CASSPLTGEQRQETQYF. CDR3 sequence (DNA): TGTGCCAGCAGCCCCCTGACGGGAGAGCAGAGGCAAGAGACCCAGTACTTC.

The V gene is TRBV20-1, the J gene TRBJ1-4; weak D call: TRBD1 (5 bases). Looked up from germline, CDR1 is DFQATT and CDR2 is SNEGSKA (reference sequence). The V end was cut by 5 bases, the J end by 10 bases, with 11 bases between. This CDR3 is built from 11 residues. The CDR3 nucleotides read TGCAGTGCTCAGAACGGGGGAAAACTGTTTTTT. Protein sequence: CSAQNGGKLFF.

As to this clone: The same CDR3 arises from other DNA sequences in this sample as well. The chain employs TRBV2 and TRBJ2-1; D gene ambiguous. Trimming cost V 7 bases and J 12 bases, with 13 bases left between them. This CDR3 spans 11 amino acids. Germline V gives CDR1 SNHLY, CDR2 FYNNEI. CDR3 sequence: CASTEDRRQFF. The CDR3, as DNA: TGTGCCAGCACCGAGGATAGGAGGCAGTTCTTC.

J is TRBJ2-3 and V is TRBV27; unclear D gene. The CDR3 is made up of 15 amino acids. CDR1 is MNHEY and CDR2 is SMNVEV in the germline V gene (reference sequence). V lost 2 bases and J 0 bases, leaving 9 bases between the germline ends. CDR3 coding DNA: TGTGCCAGCAGTTTAGCCTCCACTAGCACAGATACGCAGTATTTT. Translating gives CASSLASTSTDTQYF.

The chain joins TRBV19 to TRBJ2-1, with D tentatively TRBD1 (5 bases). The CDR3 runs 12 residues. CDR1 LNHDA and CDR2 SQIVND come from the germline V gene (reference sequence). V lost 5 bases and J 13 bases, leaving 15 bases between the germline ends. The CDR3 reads CASSWGPRRQFF. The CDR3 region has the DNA TGTGCCAGTAGTTGGGGCCCCCGTCGTCAGTTCTTC.

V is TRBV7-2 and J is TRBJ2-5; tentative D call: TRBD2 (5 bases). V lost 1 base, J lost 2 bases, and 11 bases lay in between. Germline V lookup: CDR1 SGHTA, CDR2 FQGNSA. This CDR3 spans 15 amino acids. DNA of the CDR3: TGTGCCAGCAGCTTAGTCGGGGTAGGGCAAGAGACCCAGTACTTC. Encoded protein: CASSLVGVGQETQYF.

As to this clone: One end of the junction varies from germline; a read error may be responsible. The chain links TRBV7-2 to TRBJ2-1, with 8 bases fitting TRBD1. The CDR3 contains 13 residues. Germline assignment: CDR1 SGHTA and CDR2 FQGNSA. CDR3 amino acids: CASSPWTGNGQFF. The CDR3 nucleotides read TGTGCCAGCAGCCCCTGGACAGGGAATGGGCAGTTCTTC.